The rows below give T cell receptor beta chains drawn from one sample of a study of T cells in Graves' hyperthyroidism and ophthalmopathy. TCRdb re-called the multiplex PCR reads with MiXCR, one entry per CDR3 protein. Counted here are 500,000 or so distinct CDR3 sequences, roughly 17% occurring once; the ten biggest clones make up 17%. The specimen sequenced was blood. The receptors here all came from a woman aged 18-29 years with Graves' ophthalmopathy. Both conserved end residues are part of each CDR3. Each record gives: D gene, clone size, V gene, J gene, CDR3 protein, CDR3 DNA. A D gene is named only where the DNA matches it firmly. Size is omitted from some rows. Given values are once, few, many or a class for expanded clones.

NA,NA,TRBV6-1,TRBJ2-7,CASSKLAAYEQYF,TGTGCCAGCAGTAAACTAGCTGCCTACGAGCAGTACTTC
NA,NA,TRBV6-2/TRBV6-3,TRBJ1-1,CASSYLAGGVNTEAFF,TGTGCCAGCAGTTACTTGGCCGGAGGAGTGAACACTGAAGCTTTCTTT
NA,NA,TRBV5-8,TRBJ1-6,CASSPSLDSHNSPLHF,TGTGCCAGCAGCCCGAGTCTTGACAGCCATAATTCACCCCTCCACTTT
NA,many,TRBV18,TRBJ2-2,CASSPPPPGELFF,TGTGCCAGCTCACCACCCCCCCCCGGGGAGCTGTTTTTT
NA,few,TRBV30,TRBJ2-3,CAWSVELTDTQYF,TGTGCCTGGAGTGTTGAACTCACAGATACGCAGTATTTT
NA,NA,TRBV5-4,TRBJ1-1,CASSLEGRDTEAFF,TGTGCCAGCAGCTTGGAAGGGAGGGACACTGAAGCTTTCTTT
TRBD2,few,TRBV30,TRBJ2-2,CAWTLSGGSGELFF,TGTGCCTGGACTCTGAGCGGGGGATCCGGGGAGCTGTTTTTT
TRBD1,many,TRBV29-1,TRBJ1-1,CSVQRGQSNTEAFF,TGCAGCGTTCAGAGGGGGCAGTCGAACACTGAAGCTTTCTTT
NA,many,TRBV6-2/TRBV6-3,TRBJ2-1,CASSYRPSDPTSDEQFF,TGTGCCAGCAGTTACCGTCCTAGCGACCCAACTTCGGATGAGCAGTTCTTC
NA,many,TRBV7-7,TRBJ2-5,CASSLGPMVGEETQYF,TGTGCTAGCAGCTTAGGCCCCATGGTAGGAGAAGAGACCCAGTACTTC
TRBD2,many,TRBV28,TRBJ2-3,CASSVKGGLAGVQGTDTQYF,TGTGCCAGCAGTGTAAAGGGGGGACTAGCGGGAGTACAAGGCACAGATACGCAGTATTTT
NA,few,TRBV28,TRBJ2-7,CASSRRPPYEQYF,TGTGCCAGCAGTCGGCGGCCCCCCTACGAGCAGTACTTC
NA,many,TRBV3-1,TRBJ2-3,CASSQVPGTSSTDTQYF,TGTGCCAGCAGCCAAGTACCGGGAACCTCTAGCACAGATACGCAGTATTTT
NA,many,TRBV2,TRBJ2-1,CARESAGTKSSYNEQFF,TGTGCCAGGGAATCAGCCGGGACAAAGAGCTCCTACAATGAGCAGTTCTTC
TRBD1,many,TRBV6-1,TRBJ2-2,CASRGDRGYTGELFF,TGTGCCAGCAGGGGGGACAGGGGGTACACCGGGGAGCTGTTTTTT
NA,NA,TRBV4-1,TRBJ1-6,CASSQSTGTYNSPLHF,TGTGCCAGCAGCCAATCCACAGGCACGTATAATTCACCCCTCCACTTT
TRBD1,many,TRBV27,TRBJ1-2,CASSFQGANYGYTF,TGTGCCAGCAGTTTTCAGGGGGCCAACTATGGCTACACCTTC
TRBD2,many,TRBV6-2/TRBV6-3,TRBJ2-6,CASNTGLAVKTPSGANVLTF,TGTGCCAGCAATACGGGACTAGCGGTTAAAACCCCCTCTGGGGCCAACGTCCTGACTTTC
TRBD2,NA,TRBV9,TRBJ2-1,CASSQPTPGLAGEESYNEQFF,TGTGCCAGCAGCCAACCCACCCCGGGACTAGCGGGAGAAGAGTCCTACAATGAGCAGTTCTTC
TRBD1,NA,TRBV27,TRBJ2-7,CASMGDRGYEQYF,TGTGCCAGCATGGGGGACAGGGGTTACGAGCAGTACTTC
NA,NA,TRBV5-6,TRBJ1-5,CASSSGSFGWNQPQHF,TGTGCCAGCAGTTCAGGGTCATTTGGCTGGAATCAGCCCCAGCATTTT
TRBD1,many,TRBV28,TRBJ1-5,CASNTPSGTGAYQPQHF,TGTGCCAGCAACACCCCATCCGGGACAGGCGCGTATCAGCCCCAGCATTTT
NA,few,TRBV6-5,TRBJ1-6,CASSYDSYNSPLHF,TGTGCCAGCAGTTACGACTCCTATAATTCACCCCTCCACTTT
TRBD1,many,TRBV20-1,TRBJ1-1,CSAADRGNTEAFF,TGCAGTGCTGCCGACAGGGGGAACACTGAAGCTTTCTTT
NA,NA,TRBV29-1,TRBJ1-2,CSVDRGSGYTF,TGCAGCGTTGATAGGGGGAGCGGCTACACCTTC
NA,NA,TRBV5-8,TRBJ2-3,CASSLTTGARTDTQYF,TGTGCCAGCAGCCTAACTACGGGGGCGCGCACAGATACGCAGTATTTT
NA,NA,TRBV2,TRBJ2-1,CASSLTARGQFF,TGTGCCAGCAGCCTGACAGCTAGGGGACAGTTCTTC
NA,NA,TRBV6-1,TRBJ2-7,CASSPAEPYEQYF,TGTGCCAGCAGCCCGGCGGAACCCTACGAGCAGTACTTC
NA,many,TRBV15,TRBJ1-5,CATSRGDGRNQPQHF,TGTGCCACCAGCAGAGGGGACGGCAGAAATCAGCCCCAGCATTTT
NA,few,TRBV6-1,TRBJ1-3,CASRPRDTVRNTIYF,TGTGCCAGCAGACCACGGGACACCGTCCGAAACACCATATATTTT
TRBD2,NA,TRBV13,TRBJ2-1,CASSLEYLADQYNEQFF,TGTGCCAGCAGCTTAGAATACCTAGCGGACCAGTACAATGAGCAGTTCTTC
NA,many,TRBV5-1,TRBJ1-4,CASNEQGLGEEKLFF,TGCGCCAGTAACGAGCAGGGATTGGGGGAAGAAAAACTGTTTTTT
NA,many,TRBV6-1,TRBJ1-1,CAGGGRVMNTEAFF,TGTGCCGGGGGGGGGCGGGTCATGAACACTGAAGCTTTCTTT
TRBD2,many,TRBV28,TRBJ2-7,CASSAPTSGRHEQYF,TGTGCCAGCAGTGCCCCGACTAGCGGGAGACACGAGCAGTACTTC
NA,NA,TRBV29-1,TRBJ2-7,CSVAPPPGYEQYF,TGCAGCGTTGCCCCACCTCCCGGGTACGAGCAGTACTTC
NA,few,TRBV9,TRBJ1-2,CASSPGRRYGYTF,TGTGCCAGCAGCCCCGGGCGGAGGTATGGCTACACCTTC
NA,many,TRBV20-1,TRBJ2-3,CSASKEAERADTQYF,TGCAGTGCTAGTAAAGAGGCGGAGAGGGCAGATACGCAGTATTTT
TRBD2,many,TRBV2,TRBJ2-7,CASTIVSGSYEQYF,TGTGCCAGCACCATAGTCAGCGGGAGCTACGAGCAGTACTTC
TRBD1,few,TRBV19,TRBJ1-1,CASSIRDRITEAFF,TGTGCCAGTAGTATAAGGGACAGGATCACTGAAGCTTTCTTT
NA,many,TRBV3-1,TRBJ1-1,CASSQVPNTEAFF,TGTGCCAGCAGCCAAGTTCCGAACACTGAAGCTTTCTTT
NA,many,TRBV5-1,TRBJ1-1,CASSLRGTEAFF,TGTGCCAGCAGTTTAAGGGGGACTGAAGCTTTCTTT
NA,few,TRBV6-1,TRBJ1-5,CASSEIEGPRPQHF,TGTGCCAGCAGTGAAATTGAGGGCCCGCGGCCCCAGCATTTT